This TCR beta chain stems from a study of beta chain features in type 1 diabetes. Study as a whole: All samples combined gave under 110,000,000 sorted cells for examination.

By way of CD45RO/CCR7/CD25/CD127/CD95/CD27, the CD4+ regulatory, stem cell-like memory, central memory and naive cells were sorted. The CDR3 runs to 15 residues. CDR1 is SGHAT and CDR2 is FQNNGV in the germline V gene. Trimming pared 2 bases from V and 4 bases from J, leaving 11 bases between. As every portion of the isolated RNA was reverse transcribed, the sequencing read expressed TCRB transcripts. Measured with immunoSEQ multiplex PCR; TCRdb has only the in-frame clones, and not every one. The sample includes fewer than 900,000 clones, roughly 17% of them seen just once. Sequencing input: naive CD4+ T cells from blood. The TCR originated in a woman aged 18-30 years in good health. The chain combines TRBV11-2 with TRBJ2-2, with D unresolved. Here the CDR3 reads CASSLRLTLTGELFF. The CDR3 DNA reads TGTGCCAGCAGCTTAAGGCTCACACTCACCGGGGAGCTGTTTTTT.